The rows below give T cell receptor beta chains drawn from one sample of a study of brain metastases from non-small cell lung cancer. Using immunoSEQ multiplex PCR, the repertoire was profiled, and TCRdb retains in-frame clones only, with some absent. The sample yields a few thousand clones, roughly four fifths seen once. Sample: tissue from a brain metastasis. The receptors were gathered from a donor at least 40 years old with non-small cell lung cancer. Both conserved end residues are part of each CDR3. D genes are given only for firm matches.

V gene: TRBV7-3
J gene: TRBJ2-3
D gene: .
CDR3 protein: CASSGGLTDTQYF
CDR3 DNA: TGTGCCAGCAGCGGGGGGCTCACAGATACGCAGTATTTT